Listed here is a single TCR beta chain. This CDR3 spans 15 amino acids. As handled by the study authors: It was from reference gene primer amplification that nucleated cell counts were estimated. Here immunoSEQ multiplex PCR was the method, and the copy in TCRdb shows in-frame clones only, minus some. That table supplies the V and J calls and clone size; D and trimming were determined from the DNA. The data contain around 76,000 clones, roughly four fifths of them seen just once; the ten biggest clones take up around 30%. The sample is drawn from a study of blood T cell repertoires in COVID-19. Study overall: Sites in the United States, Italy and Spain provided acute and convalescent COVID-19 samples. From T cells, B-cell-depleted T cells, or PBMCs came the material, which was cDNA or gDNA.

Sample: peripheral blood. This clonotype originated in a woman aged 80 or over with active or convalescent COVID-19. The chain has TRBV21-1 and TRBJ2-7; the D call TRBD1 from the table was never checked on the DNA. TRBV21-1 is deemed a pseudogene. This CDR3 reads CASSPRQGAQHEQYF. The CDR3 DNA reads TGTGCCAGCAGCCCCCGACAGGGGGCGCAACACGAGCAGTACTTC.